These 13 T cell receptor beta chains came from one sample sequenced in a study of response to subunit inactivated influenza vaccine. TCRdb used MiXCR to reprocess the RT-PCR reads, holding one entry per CDR3 protein. The data contain roughly 700,000 distinct CDR3 sequences, around a sixth of them seen just once; the ten biggest clones take up 11%. This specimen was PBMCs from blood, taken 11 to 12 days after vaccination. The receptor source for this set is a man aged 50-59 years who received an inactivated influenza vaccine.

In this sample, this clonotype turned up a few times. The chain links TRBV7-2 to TRBJ1-2; D remains unclear. The CDR3 has 14 amino acids. Germline CDR1 SGHTA, CDR2 FQGNSA. V was pared by 5 bases and J by 7 bases, with 17 bases between. The CDR3 DNA follows: TGTGCCAGCAGCATCAACCCGGGTAAGGGTGGCTACACCTTC. Protein sequence: CASSINPGKGGYTF.

This clonotype occurred a few times. CDR3: CASSPPTGGRYNEQFF. The CDR3 DNA reads as TGTGCCAGCAGCCCCCCAACGGGGGGGCGCTACAATGAGCAGTTCTTC. The chain uses TRBV7-9 and TRBJ2-1, with 8 bases that match TRBD2. The CDR3 runs 16 residues. V shed 5 bases, J shed 3 bases, and the junction held 9 bases outside the gene matches. Germline loops: CDR1 SEHNR, CDR2 FQNEAQ (reference sequence).

The table lists this clonotype with a few counts. This rearrangement joins TRBV5-1 to TRBJ2-5, with no clear D. The V gene's germline CDR1 is SGHRS and CDR2 YFSETQ. V was trimmed by 4 bases and J by 1 base, leaving 14 bases between them. The CDR3 totals 15 residues. The CDR3 DNA follows: TGCGCCAGCAGCCCGACTGGCGTTTCCCAAGAGACCCAGTACTTC. Protein: CASSPTGVSQETQYF.

V and J are TRBV7-9 and TRBJ1-2; possibly TRBD1 for D (6 bases). The germline V gene encodes CDR1 SEHNR and CDR2 FQNEAQ (reference sequence). The CDR3 spans 15 residues. The V end lost 4 bases, the J end lost 6 bases, and 18 bases lay between the germline ends. This CDR3 reads CASSSRPRDTDGYTF. DNA for the CDR3: TGTGCCAGCAGCTCCCGGCCTCGGGACACAGATGGCTACACCTTC.

This clonotype was detected a few times. The chain carries TRBV14 and TRBJ2-7; maybe TRBD1 (5 bases). The CDR3 length is 16 residues. Trimming shortened V by 0 bases and J by 2 bases, and 14 bases separated the two germline ends. Germline V gene sequence: CDR1 SGHDN, CDR2 FVKESK. The CDR3 nucleotides are TGTGCCAGCAGCCAAGATTTGGGGCGCGGTCCCTACGAGCAGTACTTC. It translates to CASSQDLGRGPYEQYF.

J is TRBJ2-1 and V is TRBV6-1, with 9 bases fitting TRBD1. With V trimmed by 8 bases and J by 2 bases, 4 bases remained unmatched. Germline lookup yields CDR1 MNHNS and CDR2 SASEGT. This CDR3 is 14 amino acids long. For the CDR3, the DNA is TGTGCCAGCGTAGGACAGGGGACCTACAATGAGCAGTTCTTC. Amino acids: CASVGQGTYNEQFF.

The chain recombines TRBV20-1 with TRBJ2-1; D might be TRBD2 (6 bases). The CDR3 loop spans 13 amino acids. V was clipped by 3 bases and J by 8 bases, with 14 bases between them. CDR1 is DFQATT and CDR2 is SNEGSKA in the germline V gene (reference sequence). The CDR3, as DNA: TGCAGTGCTAGGTCACTAGCCGGCGATGAGCAGTTCTTC. Translation: CSARSLAGDEQFF.

This clonotype turned up a few times. V gene TRBV6-2 or TRBV6-3 combines with J gene TRBJ2-3, with D perhaps matching TRBD1 (6 bases). V was pared by 0 bases and J by 3 bases, with 16 bases between. In germline, CDR1 is MNHEY, CDR2 SVGEGT. The CDR3 sequence is 17 residues long. In DNA form, the CDR3 reads TGTGCCAGCAGTTACTCGAAAGGGACACCGGGTACAGATACGCAGTATTTT. It translates to CASSYSKGTPGTDTQYF.

The V gene is TRBV7-2, the J gene TRBJ2-3, with D unresolved. The CDR3 is 13 residues long. Per germline, CDR1 SGHTA and CDR2 FQGNSA. V dropped 4 bases and J dropped 2 bases, with 7 bases sitting between them. Here the CDR3 DNA reads TGTGCCAGCAGCTCGAGATACACAGATACGCAGTATTTT. It encodes CASSSRYTDTQYF.

V usage is TRBV25-1 and J usage is TRBJ2-7; the D gene could be TRBD1 or TRBD2 (7 bases each). CDR1 and CDR2 from the germline V gene are MGHDK and SYGVNS. Trimming stripped 4 bases from V and 7 bases from J, with 14 bases between. CDR3 length: 13 residues. DNA for the CDR3: TGTGCCAGCAGTGCCGGGACAGCGGGGGAGCAGTACTTC. It translates to CASSAGTAGEQYF.

The rearrangement links TRBV4-3 to TRBJ2-1; TRBD2 aligns across 9 bases. Germline CDR1 is LGHNA and CDR2 is YSLEER. Trimming at V came to 0 bases and at J to 4 bases, leaving 1 base not matched to a gene. This CDR3 has 15 residues. The CDR3 reads CASSQDLAGYNEQFF. In nucleotides, the CDR3 is TGCGCCAGCAGCCAAGACCTAGCGGGGTACAATGAGCAGTTCTTC.

This clonotype was observed at least ten times. The gene calls are TRBV6-2 or TRBV6-3 and TRBJ2-2; 11 nucleotides agree with TRBD2. Germline CDR1 and CDR2: MNHEY and SVGEGT. After removal of 8 bases from V and 2 bases from J, the junction contained 13 bases not matched to a gene. This CDR3 contains 18 residues. The CDR3 spells CASRQTGTSGPNTGELFF. The DNA of the CDR3 is TGTGCCAGCCGCCAGACCGGGACTAGCGGACCTAACACCGGGGAGCTGTTTTTT.

This clonotype was detected many times. V usage is TRBV29-1 and J usage is TRBJ2-7; D is undetermined. The germline V gene encodes CDR1 SQVTM and CDR2 ANQGSEA. There are 12 residues in the CDR3. Trimming stripped 0 bases from V and 3 bases from J, with 6 bases between. DNA for the CDR3: TGCAGCGTTGAAGATGGGGTCTACGAGCAGTACTTC. It yields the protein CSVEDGVYEQYF.